This T cell receptor beta chain was sequenced for a study of immune cell composition in non-small cell lung cancer. Generated by immunoSEQ multiplex PCR, the TCRdb table keeps only in-frame clones and is missing some. The sample carries around 2,400 clones, roughly 80% recorded once. This CDR3 region has 16 residues. V lost 4 bases, J lost 0 bases, and 7 bases stayed unmatched. From germline, CDR1 is MNHEY and CDR2 SMNVEV (reference sequence). Overall study results and limits: Tumour TCR-beta clonality showed no significant link to smoking pack-years. Tumour-associated clones >0.5% occurred in roughly 35% of adenocarcinomas, approximately 79% of squamous. Shared sequences between tumour-reactive and dominant in vivo clones were not proven.

Normal lung was sampled as far from the tumour as possible, at least 3 cm. Frozen unsorted single-cell suspensions supplied the genomic DNA. A remark on this clone: No antigen is known for it.

The genes are TRBV27 and TRBJ2-7; 9 positions agree with TRBD1. Material for sequencing was non-adjacent lung tissue. This TCR was recovered from a human donor with non-small cell lung cancer. The chain's CDR3 is CASSSSRGQGSYEQYF. CDR3 in DNA: TGTGCCAGCAGTTCCAGTCGGGGACAGGGCTCCTACGAGCAGTACTTC.